These 6 T cell receptor beta chains came from one sample sequenced in a study of T cells in Graves' hyperthyroidism and ophthalmopathy. From RNA transcripts, TCR beta CDR3 regions were amplified. First-round RT-PCR targeting the TCR CDR3 was performed with the HTBI primer set. TCRdb processed the multiplex PCR reads anew with MiXCR; each CDR3 protein has one entry. The sample has approximately 640,000 distinct CDR3 sequences, 40% to 55% seen once. Specimen: peripheral blood or thyroid tissue (not recorded which). The receptors derive from an adult man with Graves' disease, either hyperthyroidism or ophthalmopathy (not recorded which).

The V and J genes are TRBV11-1 and TRBJ2-7; the match to TRBD1 covers 8 bases. The germline gives CDR1 SGHAT, CDR2 FQDESV (reference sequence). The V segment lost 6 bases and the J segment 5 bases; nucleotides outside the gene matches: 9. The CDR3 consists of 14 residues. CDR3 residues: CASSAQDRVHEQYF. The CDR3 DNA sequence: TGTGCCAGCAGTGCCCAGGACAGGGTCCACGAGCAGTACTTC. Filled out from reference TRBV11-1 and TRBJ2-7, the complete variable domain reads EAEVAQSPRYKITEKSQAVAFWCDPISGHATLYWYRQILGQGPELLVQFQDESVVDDSQLPKDRFSAERLKGVDSTLKIQPAELGDSAMYLCASSAQDRVHEQYFGPGTRLTVT.

This chain uses TRBV7-9 with TRBJ2-7; 12 positions match TRBD2. The CDR3 is 15 amino acids. Trimming cost V 5 bases and J 4 bases; bases outside gene matches: 6. The germline V gene encodes CDR1 SEHNR and CDR2 FQNEAQ (reference sequence). The CDR3: CASSQLGTSGYEQYF. The CDR3 DNA reads TGTGCCAGCAGCCAATTGGGGACTAGCGGGTACGAGCAGTACTTC. Complete variable domain (other parts from reference TRBV7-9 and TRBJ2-7): DTGVSQNPRHKITKRGQNVTFRCDPISEHNRLYWYRQTLGQGPEFLTYFQNEAQLEKSRLLSDRFSAERPKGSFSTLEIQRTEQGDSAMYLCASSQLGTSGYEQYFGPGTRLTVT.

Only a few counts were recorded for this clonotype. The V gene is TRBV9, the J gene TRBJ1-1; a weak D match, TRBD1 (5 bases). The CDR3 is 15 residues long. V shed 4 bases and J shed 0 bases, with 13 bases lying between them. CDR1 is SGDLS and CDR2 is YYNGEE in the germline V gene. The CDR3 region is CASSSGTGMNTEAFF. The CDR3 bases are TGTGCCAGCAGCTCAGGGACGGGGATGAACACTGAAGCTTTCTTT.

This clonotype was recorded a few times. V and J are TRBV5-1 and TRBJ1-1, with 8 nucleotides matching TRBD1. The CDR3 is 14 residues long. With 4 bases clipped from V and 5 bases from J, the junction kept 7 bases outside the gene matches. Germline CDR1 reads SGHRS; CDR2 reads YFSETQ. CDR3 sequence (DNA): TGCGCCAGCAGCAAAGGACAGGGCGCTACTGAAGCTTTCTTT. It translates to CASSKGQGATEAFF.

The chain uses TRBV7-3 and TRBJ2-7, with D possibly being TRBD1 or TRBD2 (5 bases each). Trimming cost V 7 bases and J 9 bases, with 19 bases left between them. The CDR3 is 13 amino acids. CDR1 is SGHTA and CDR2 is FQGTGA in the germline V gene. The CDR3 sequence is CASTRGDPDVQYF. CDR3 DNA sequence: TGTGCCAGCACGCGAGGGGATCCGGATGTGCAGTACTTC.

This clonotype came up many times. The CDR3: CASSKGANGNTIYF. The CDR3 DNA sequence: TGTGCCAGTAGTAAAGGGGCGAATGGAAACACCATATATTTT. The V and J genes are TRBV19 and TRBJ1-3, with a possible D match to TRBD1 (5 bases). With 4 bases removed from V and 3 bases from J, the gap between germline ends came to 10 bases. The V gene's germline CDR1 is LNHDA and CDR2 SQIVND (reference sequence). This CDR3 spans 14 amino acids.